The rows below give T cell receptor beta chains drawn from one sample of a study of glioma-infiltrating T cells after dendritic cell vaccination. The method was immunoSEQ multiplex PCR; TCRdb's version includes in-frame clones alone and lacks a portion of them. The table lists tens of thousands of clones, over 75% of them singletons. Source: blood, taken before dendritic cell vaccination. These receptors all come from a human donor with glioblastoma. The CDR3 runs from the conserved cysteine through the conserved F or W. The D gene is left open where the match is weak. Only some rows state a clone size, as once, few, many or a class for expanded clones.

CDR3nt: TGTGCCTGGAGCCCACTCGGGGCAGGAGGGGGCTACACCTTC
CDR3aa: CAWSPLGAGGGYTF
v_gene: TRBV30
j_gene: TRBJ1-2
abundance: -
d_gene: -

CDR3nt: TGTGCCAGCAGCTTAAGGACTAGCGGGACCGCCGATGAGCAGTTCTTC
CDR3aa: CASSLRTSGTADEQFF
v_gene: TRBV5-4
j_gene: TRBJ2-1
abundance: -
d_gene: TRBD2

CDR3nt: TGTGCCAGCCGGGGGACAGCTGGAAACACCATATATTTT
CDR3aa: CASRGTAGNTIYF
v_gene: TRBV27
j_gene: TRBJ1-3
abundance: -
d_gene: TRBD1

CDR3nt: TGTGCCAGCAGTGACTCTAGCGGGGGCACAGATACGCAGTATTTT
CDR3aa: CASSDSSGGTDTQYF
v_gene: TRBV6-4
j_gene: TRBJ2-3
abundance: -
d_gene: TRBD2

CDR3nt: TGTGCCAGCAGCTCGGGACAGGAGCAAGAGACCCAGTACTTC
CDR3aa: CASSSGQEQETQYF
v_gene: TRBV13
j_gene: TRBJ2-5
abundance: -
d_gene: TRBD1

CDR3nt: TGTGCCAGCAGCCTCGTACAGAGCTCCTACAATGAGCAGTTCTTC
CDR3aa: CASSLVQSSYNEQFF
v_gene: TRBV11-3
j_gene: TRBJ2-1
abundance: -
d_gene: -

CDR3nt: TGCGCCAGCAGCCCCCCGGACTTTTCCTACAATGAGCAGTTCTTC
CDR3aa: CASSPPDFSYNEQFF
v_gene: TRBV5-1
j_gene: TRBJ2-1
abundance: -
d_gene: -

CDR3nt: TGTGCCAGCAGCTACCGGGACAGGAACACCGGGGAGCTGTTTTTT
CDR3aa: CASSYRDRNTGELFF
v_gene: TRBV5-4
j_gene: TRBJ2-2
abundance: once
d_gene: TRBD1

CDR3nt: TGTGCCAGCAGCGTAGTAGGGCAGGGGGATGGCTACACCTTC
CDR3aa: CASSVVGQGDGYTF
v_gene: TRBV9
j_gene: TRBJ1-2
abundance: few
d_gene: TRBD1

CDR3nt: TGTGCCAGTAGAGGACAGGTCGGTCAGCCCCAGCATTTT
CDR3aa: CASRGQVGQPQHF
v_gene: TRBV19
j_gene: TRBJ1-5
abundance: -
d_gene: TRBD1

CDR3nt: TGTGCCAGCTCACCGTTAGGGACAGAAAGCACAGATACGCAGTATTTT
CDR3aa: CASSPLGTESTDTQYF
v_gene: TRBV18
j_gene: TRBJ2-3
abundance: -
d_gene: TRBD1

CDR3nt: TGTGCCAGCAGCAACGGACAGGGAAACGGTGAGCAGTACTTC
CDR3aa: CASSNGQGNGEQYF
v_gene: TRBV7-8
j_gene: TRBJ2-7
abundance: -
d_gene: TRBD1

CDR3nt: TGTGCCAGCAGTGACCGAGATACGCAGTATTTT
CDR3aa: CASSDRDTQYF
v_gene: TRBV6-1
j_gene: TRBJ2-3
abundance: -
d_gene: -

CDR3nt: TGTGCCAGCAGCTTAGGGCAGGGGAACGACGAGCAGTACTTC
CDR3aa: CASSLGQGNDEQYF
v_gene: TRBV7-9
j_gene: TRBJ2-7
abundance: -
d_gene: -

CDR3nt: TGTGCCAGTAGAACGGCGGACAAAAACATTCAGTACTTC
CDR3aa: CASRTADKNIQYF
v_gene: TRBV19
j_gene: TRBJ2-4
abundance: -
d_gene: -

CDR3nt: TGTGCCAGCAGTTTAGATGGGGCTACCGTAGCATTCTCTGAGCAGTTCTTC
CDR3aa: CASSLDGATVAFSEQFF
v_gene: TRBV27
j_gene: TRBJ2-1
abundance: -
d_gene: -

CDR3nt: TGTGCCAGCAGCTTTTCCGACAGAGTAGAGACCCAGTACTTC
CDR3aa: CASSFSDRVETQYF
v_gene: TRBV11-3
j_gene: TRBJ2-5
abundance: -
d_gene: -

CDR3nt: TGTGCCAGCAGCCCGGGACTAGCTGGGGCCCAGCAGTTCTTC
CDR3aa: CASSPGLAGAQQFF
v_gene: TRBV5-4
j_gene: TRBJ2-1
abundance: -
d_gene: TRBD2

CDR3nt: TGTGCCACCAGCAGAGATCCGATCGGGTTTCAGCCCCAGCATTTT
CDR3aa: CATSRDPIGFQPQHF
v_gene: TRBV15
j_gene: TRBJ1-5
abundance: -
d_gene: -

CDR3nt: TGTGCCAGCTCGGACAGGGTAATCGACGAGCAGTACTTC
CDR3aa: CASSDRVIDEQYF
v_gene: TRBV28
j_gene: TRBJ2-7
abundance: -
d_gene: TRBD1

CDR3nt: TGTGCCGGACCGCGGGACAGCCTTAATGAAAAACTGTTTTTT
CDR3aa: CAGPRDSLNEKLFF
v_gene: TRBV27
j_gene: TRBJ1-4
abundance: once
d_gene: TRBD1

CDR3nt: TGCGCCAGCAGCTTCTTAGGACAGAGTAATTCACCCCTCCACTTT
CDR3aa: CASSFLGQSNSPLHF
v_gene: TRBV5-1
j_gene: TRBJ1-6
abundance: -
d_gene: -

CDR3nt: TGTGCCAGCAGCCAAACAGGTACAGCGAACACTGAAGCTTTCTTT
CDR3aa: CASSQTGTANTEAFF
v_gene: TRBV11-3
j_gene: TRBJ1-1
abundance: -
d_gene: -

CDR3nt: TGCGCCAGCAGCTTAAATGGACAGCAAGAGACCCAGTACTTC
CDR3aa: CASSLNGQQETQYF
v_gene: TRBV5-1
j_gene: TRBJ2-5
abundance: -
d_gene: -

CDR3nt: TGTGCCAGCATCCTACGGGCTAGCGGGCTACCCCACTCCTACAATGAGCAGTTCTTC
CDR3aa: CASILRASGLPHSYNEQFF
v_gene: TRBV21-1
j_gene: TRBJ2-1
abundance: -
d_gene: -

CDR3nt: TGTGCAAGTCGCTTAAACAGGGGGGCAGAAGACTATGGCTACACCTTC
CDR3aa: CASRLNRGAEDYGYTF
v_gene: TRBV12-2
j_gene: TRBJ1-2
abundance: -
d_gene: -

CDR3nt: TGTGCCAGCAGCTTAGCGGGAGCGGGCACAGATACGCAGTATTTT
CDR3aa: CASSLAGAGTDTQYF
v_gene: TRBV6-1
j_gene: TRBJ2-3
abundance: -
d_gene: TRBD2

CDR3nt: TGTGCCAGCAGCTACCAGGGGGCAACTAATGAAAAACTGTTTTTT
CDR3aa: CASSYQGATNEKLFF
v_gene: TRBV7-9
j_gene: TRBJ1-4
abundance: -
d_gene: TRBD1

CDR3nt: TGTGCCAGCAGTGTAGAGACAGCCAACTATGGCTACACCTTC
CDR3aa: CASSVETANYGYTF
v_gene: TRBV6-1
j_gene: TRBJ1-2
abundance: -
d_gene: -

CDR3nt: TGTGCCAGCAGTTACTCGAAGGGGCAGCAAAACACTGAAGCTTTCTTT
CDR3aa: CASSYSKGQQNTEAFF
v_gene: TRBV6-5
j_gene: TRBJ1-1
abundance: -
d_gene: -

CDR3nt: TGTGCCAGCAGCTTAGCGTCTTGGGGGGGTGGTCAGCCCCAGCATTTT
CDR3aa: CASSLASWGGGQPQHF
v_gene: TRBV7-2
j_gene: TRBJ1-5
abundance: -
d_gene: -

CDR3nt: TGTGCCAGCAGGAATAGACACCTACTCACAGATACGCAGTATTTT
CDR3aa: CASRNRHLLTDTQYF
v_gene: TRBV2
j_gene: TRBJ2-3
abundance: -
d_gene: -

CDR3nt: TGTGCCAGCAGTGACAGAAAACAAGAGACCCAGTACTTC
CDR3aa: CASSDRKQETQYF
v_gene: TRBV6-1
j_gene: TRBJ2-5
abundance: -
d_gene: -

CDR3nt: TGTGCCAGCAGCTTAAAGATCTTAGCGGGAGATGTCGGGGAGCTGTTTTTT
CDR3aa: CASSLKILAGDVGELFF
v_gene: TRBV7-9
j_gene: TRBJ2-2
abundance: -
d_gene: TRBD2

CDR3nt: TGTGCCAGCAGGGACGGGACAATGGCAAACACCATATATTTT
CDR3aa: CASRDGTMANTIYF
v_gene: TRBV6-1
j_gene: TRBJ1-3
abundance: few
d_gene: -

CDR3nt: TGCAGCCCAGCACAGGGGCATCAGCCCCAGCATTTT
CDR3aa: CSPAQGHQPQHF
v_gene: TRBV29-1
j_gene: TRBJ1-5
abundance: -
d_gene: TRBD1

CDR3nt: TGTGCCAGCGGCTTGGTTGAGTTGAGGAACTCTGAAGCTTTCTTT
CDR3aa: CASGLVELRNSEAFF
v_gene: TRBV5-4
j_gene: TRBJ1-1
abundance: once
d_gene: -

CDR3nt: TGTGCCAGCAGTGAAGGGAGAGCGGGGGGGTGGTACGAGCAGTACTTC
CDR3aa: CASSEGRAGGWYEQYF
v_gene: TRBV6-1
j_gene: TRBJ2-7
abundance: -
d_gene: TRBD2

CDR3nt: TGCAGCGACCCCAGCTCGCGGAACTATGGCTACACCTTC
CDR3aa: CSDPSSRNYGYTF
v_gene: TRBV29-1
j_gene: TRBJ1-2
abundance: -
d_gene: -

CDR3nt: TGCAGCGTTGCCGCCTCTACAGTCATGAACACTGAAGCTTTCTTT
CDR3aa: CSVAASTVMNTEAFF
v_gene: TRBV29-1
j_gene: TRBJ1-1
abundance: -
d_gene: -

CDR3nt: TGTGCCAGCAGCGTAGGACAGGGGATTGCTGGCTACACCTTC
CDR3aa: CASSVGQGIAGYTF
v_gene: TRBV9
j_gene: TRBJ1-2
abundance: -
d_gene: TRBD1

CDR3nt: TGTGCCAGCAGCCGCCCGGACAGGGGAATTCCCGGGGAGCTGTTTTTT
CDR3aa: CASSRPDRGIPGELFF
v_gene: TRBV5-4
j_gene: TRBJ2-2
abundance: -
d_gene: TRBD1

CDR3nt: TGCGCCAGCAGCCAGGGACAGGCGTCGACGTTGGGCTACACCTTC
CDR3aa: CASSQGQASTLGYTF
v_gene: TRBV5-1
j_gene: TRBJ1-2
abundance: -
d_gene: TRBD1

CDR3nt: TGCGCCAGCAGCATAAGCGGGGTGGATACGCAGTATTTT
CDR3aa: CASSISGVDTQYF
v_gene: TRBV5-1
j_gene: TRBJ2-3
abundance: -
d_gene: TRBD2

CDR3nt: TGCGCCAGCAGCTTGGGGCCCTCCACTGGAAACACCATATATTTT
CDR3aa: CASSLGPSTGNTIYF
v_gene: TRBV5-1
j_gene: TRBJ1-3
abundance: few
d_gene: -

CDR3nt: TGTGCAAGTCGCTTACGTGGGAGGGGATCCTACAATGAGCAGTTCTTC
CDR3aa: CASRLRGRGSYNEQFF
v_gene: TRBV12-2
j_gene: TRBJ2-1
abundance: -
d_gene: -

CDR3nt: TGCGCCAGCAGCCAAGTCAGGGGAGCGAATGAAAAACTGTTTTTT
CDR3aa: CASSQVRGANEKLFF
v_gene: TRBV4-1
j_gene: TRBJ1-4
abundance: -
d_gene: -

CDR3nt: TGTGCCAGCAGTGTTCAGGGAACCGGGGAGCTGTTTTTT
CDR3aa: CASSVQGTGELFF
v_gene: TRBV2
j_gene: TRBJ2-2
abundance: -
d_gene: -

CDR3nt: TGTGCCAGCAGCGTAGGCGGGAGGGCCACCGGGGAGCTGTTTTTT
CDR3aa: CASSVGGRATGELFF
v_gene: TRBV9
j_gene: TRBJ2-2
abundance: -
d_gene: TRBD2

CDR3nt: TGTGCCAGCAGCTTACACAGGGTCCGTACCTACAATGAGCAGTTCTTC
CDR3aa: CASSLHRVRTYNEQFF
v_gene: TRBV7-8
j_gene: TRBJ2-1
abundance: -
d_gene: -

CDR3nt: TGTGCCAGCAGCGTTACAGGGTATCTTCCTGAAAAACTGTTTTTT
CDR3aa: CASSVTGYLPEKLFF
v_gene: TRBV13
j_gene: TRBJ1-4
abundance: -
d_gene: -

CDR3nt: TGTGCCTGGAGTGTTAGAGGGAAGAACTATGGCTACACCTTC
CDR3aa: CAWSVRGKNYGYTF
v_gene: TRBV30
j_gene: TRBJ1-2
abundance: -
d_gene: -

CDR3nt: TGTGCCAGTAGTATCGGACAGCGGACTAACTATGGCTACACCTTC
CDR3aa: CASSIGQRTNYGYTF
v_gene: TRBV19
j_gene: TRBJ1-2
abundance: -
d_gene: -

CDR3nt: TGTGCCAGCAGCTTAGGACAGGGGGCGCGCACCGGGGAGCTGTTTTTT
CDR3aa: CASSLGQGARTGELFF
v_gene: TRBV13
j_gene: TRBJ2-2
abundance: few
d_gene: TRBD1

CDR3nt: TGTGCCAGCAGTGATGGTCTAGCGGGGCTACACCGGGAGCTGTTTTTT
CDR3aa: CASSDGLAGLHRELFF
v_gene: TRBV6-1
j_gene: TRBJ2-2
abundance: once
d_gene: TRBD2

CDR3nt: TGTGCCAGCTGGGGGGGACGGAACACTGAAGCTTTCTTT
CDR3aa: CASWGGRNTEAFF
v_gene: TRBV6-6
j_gene: TRBJ1-1
abundance: -
d_gene: -

CDR3nt: TGTGCCAGTAGCGCGACAGGGTCAGGAAACACCATATATTTT
CDR3aa: CASSATGSGNTIYF
v_gene: TRBV19
j_gene: TRBJ1-3
abundance: few
d_gene: TRBD1

CDR3nt: TGTGCCATCAAGGAGCGGGAGGGGGAAGAGACCCAGTACTTC
CDR3aa: CAIKEREGEETQYF
v_gene: TRBV10-3
j_gene: TRBJ2-5
abundance: once
d_gene: TRBD2